These 5 T cell receptor beta chains were sequenced from one sample in a study of PD-L1 blockade in urothelial cancer. The table came from immunoSEQ multiplex PCR; TCRdb's copy has only in-frame clones and leaves some out. The data show about 120,000 clones, with about 89% seen just once and around 1.7% held by the top ten. Time point noted: peripheral blood 6 weeks after treatment start. This specimen consisted of PBMCs, obtained around atezolizumab (anti-PD-L1) treatment. The receptors originated from a man aged 55 to 70 with urothelial cancer.

This chain uses TRBV29-1 with TRBJ1-4; TRBD1 agrees at 9 bases. The germline V gene has CDR1 SQVTM and CDR2 ANQGSEA. The CDR3 is made up of 15 amino acids. The junction had 8 bases not matched to a gene; V was cut back by 4 bases and J by 5 bases. This chain's CDR3 is CSVGSRTGDNEKLFF. Here the CDR3 DNA reads TGCAGCGTTGGATCTAGGACAGGGGACAATGAAAAACTGTTTTTT. Variable domain in full (rest from reference TRBV29-1 and TRBJ1-4): SAVISQKPSRDICQRGTSLTIQCQVDSQVTMMFWYRQQPGQSLTLIATANQGSEATYESGFVIDKFPISRPNLTFSTLTVSNMSPEDSSIYLCSVGSRTGDNEKLFFGSGTQLSVL.

This clone has just one count. The chain has TRBV30 and TRBJ2-2, with a possible D match to TRBD2 (5 bases). Germline assignment: CDR1 GTSNPN and CDR2 SVGIG (reference sequence). This CDR3 has 17 amino acids. Trimming pared 3 bases from V and 5 bases from J, leaving 22 bases between. CDR3 DNA sequence: TGTGCCTGGAGACGAGCGGAACTTCCGATTGGGACCGGGGAGCTGTTTTTT. Its translation: CAWRRAELPIGTGELFF.

The V call is TRBV11-3, the J call TRBJ2-1; the match to TRBD2 covers 9 bases. The CDR3 runs to 16 residues. Trimming removed 5 bases from V and 8 bases from J; junction bases left unmatched: 13. CDR1 SGHNT and CDR2 YENEEA come from the germline V gene. In DNA form, the CDR3 reads TGTGCCAGCAGCCCCTCCGTGGGACTAGCAGGGGATGAGCAGTTCTTC. This gives the protein CASSPSVGLAGDEQFF.

This chain links TRBV11-3 with TRBJ2-2; the D gene is possibly TRBD2 (6 bases). Per germline, CDR1 SGHNT and CDR2 YENEEA. This CDR3 region has 15 residues. V was shortened by 0 bases and J by 12 bases, with 17 bases between the two germline ends. In nucleotides, the CDR3 is TGTGCCAGCAGCTTAGACGCCGGGGGAGGAGAGAAGCTGTTTTTT. It specifies CASSLDAGGGEKLFF.

The genes are TRBV19 and TRBJ1-1, with 9 positions matching TRBD1. J gave up 5 bases and V 4 bases, and 8 bases lay outside the gene matches. This CDR3 is 15 amino acids long. Germline CDR1 and CDR2: LNHDA and SQIVND (reference sequence). The CDR3 protein is CASSTLGQGRTEAFF. CDR3 nucleotides: TGTGCCAGTAGTACCTTAGGACAGGGGAGGACTGAAGCTTTCTTT. The full variable domain, its missing parts supplied by reference TRBV19 and TRBJ1-1, is DGGITQSPKYLFRKEGQNVTLSCEQNLNHDAMYWYRQDPGQGLRLIYYSQIVNDFQKGDIAEGYSVSREKKESFPLTVTSAQKNPTAFYLCASSTLGQGRTEAFFGQGTRLTVV.